This note documents a single TCR beta chain sequence. Its antigen is unknown. Base qualities are missing; no much larger clone stands one base away. TCRbeta CDR3 regions were amplified from genomic DNA using the immunoSEQ Assay, a bias-controlled multiplex PCR. From the authors' description of their analysis: The number of nucleated cells in each sample was estimated from the amplification of reference gene primers within the assay. To quantify the absolute abundance of each unique TCRbeta CDR3 rearrangement, sequence reads were collapsed and filtered. Productive Simpson clonality was computed per sample as the square root of Simpson's diversity index over productive rearrangements. Entries here come from immuneACCESS through TCRdb and include only in-frame sequences with V and J called. Some clones fail to appear in such tables; in the studies checked, an unresolved V gene covers under half of the shortfall, and the cause of the remainder is unknown. That table supplies the V and J calls and clone size; D and trimming were determined from the DNA. Across this sample there are roughly 290,000 clones, with approximately 83% seen only once. The ten largest clones add up to around 2.1% of the sample.

The data belong to a study of blood T cell repertoires in COVID-19 (dated by TCRdb to the early 2020s). About the study as a whole: Samples covering the acute and convalescent phases of COVID-19 were provided by collaborators in the United States, Italy and Spain. The prospective study material was composed of cDNA or gDNA derived from T cells, B-cell-depleted T cells, or PBMCs. Deeply sampled blood TCRbeta repertoires from subjects exposed to, actively infected with, or recovered from COVID-19 were included in the dataset. The repertoires were made available in a free public database intended to serve as a resource for research on the immune response to SARS-CoV-2. Samples came from the ongoing ImmuneRACE study (first 160 participants) plus 1,254 subjects from 6 global collaborators. The sample metadata nearly always contained a de-identified subject ID, COVID-19 status, age in years and sex. Where available, HLA class I and class II types were taken from metadata supplied by the sample provider and were not determined by assay-based typing. What the authors observed across the whole study: The amount of clinical and demographic metadata varied by source and participant and was provided uncurated.

CDR1 and CDR2 are read off the germline V gene as SQVTM and ANQGSEA. After removal of 0 bases from V and 5 bases from J, the junction retains 8 bases not matched to a gene. There are 16 amino acids in the CDR3, from cysteine to phenylalanine inclusive. Only the CDR3 DNA is retained, 48 bases long and in frame from the first base. Enrolling through a virtual design, the prospective study's participants ranged in age from roughly 18 to 90 years and lived across approximately 25 United States geographic areas. In the prospective study, participants were assigned to cohorts based on the clinical history participants reported in a screening survey and a study questionnaire. Recovered participants in ImmuneRACE Cohort 3 were defined by two consecutive negative NP/OP PCR tests, clearance by a healthcare professional, or resolution of symptoms. Each participant in the prospective study had whole blood, serum and a nasopharyngeal or oropharyngeal swab collected by mobile phlebotomists. Participants in the prospective study had the option to provide additional blood draws and questionnaires over a roughly 2-month period. Prospective study blood samples were shipped either frozen or at room temperature before DNA extraction.

The rearranged chain carries TRBV29-1 and TRBJ2-1, with TRBD2 identical over 9 junction bases. This receptor was obtained from a young man who had recovered from COVID-19. The sequencing input was PBMCs or T cells enriched from blood (not recorded which). Read as DNA, the sequence is TGCAGCGTTGAAGATCATCCTAGCGGGGTCAACAATGAGCAGTTCTTC. This is translated as CSVEDHPSGVNNEQFF.